This is a list of T cell receptor beta chains from one sample in a study of spatial heterogeneity in lung cancer. In TCRdb, the 5' RACE reads were re-called with MiXCR into one record per CDR3 protein. This table has tens of thousands of distinct CDR3 sequences, under 7.5% appearing once. The input for sequencing was PBMCs, taken at surgery. The receptors come from a female donor with early-stage non-small cell lung cancer. CDR3s include the opening cysteine and the closing phenylalanine or tryptophan. A D gene is named only where the DNA matches it firmly. Only part of the rows carry a size: once, few, many, or a class if the clone is expanded.

j_call d_call clone_size v_call cdr3_length cdr3_aa cdr3_nt
TRBJ1-1 . many TRBV6-5 12 CASSRRNTEAFF TGTGCCAGCAGCAGACGGAACACTGAAGCTTTCTTT
TRBJ2-2 . many TRBV29-1 12 CSVWGWTGELFF TGCAGCGTGTGGGGTTGGACCGGGGAGCTGTTTTTT
TRBJ2-1 TRBD2 few TRBV4-1 16 CASSRPGTSNENEQFF TGCGCCAGCAGCCGCCCCGGGACTAGCAACGAGAATGAGCAGTTCTTC
TRBJ1-4 . many TRBV5-4 13 CASSSGTNEKLFF TGTGCCAGCAGCTCTGGGACGAATGAAAAACTGTTTTTT
TRBJ1-4 TRBD1 many TRBV11-2 13 CASSRDREEKLFF TGTGCCAGCAGCCGGGACAGGGAGGAAAAACTGTTTTTT
TRBJ1-2 TRBD1 . TRBV28 15 CASSDWTGGSYGYTF TGTGCCAGCAGTGATTGGACAGGGGGTTCTTATGGCTACACCTTC
TRBJ1-1 . . TRBV24-1 12 CATSGREGSAFF TGTGCCACCAGTGGCAGGGAGGGGTCGGCTTTCTTT
TRBJ2-3 . many TRBV18 15 CASSPGLGHTDTQYF TGTGCCAGCTCACCAGGGCTAGGCCACACAGATACGCAGTATTTT
TRBJ2-3 . many TRBV3-1 13 CASSQYFPDTQYF TGTGCCAGCAGCCAATACTTCCCAGATACGCAGTATTTT
TRBJ2-1 TRBD2 once TRBV5-1 17 CASSLSTSGSRYNEQFF TGCGCCAGCAGCTTGTCTACTAGCGGGAGTAGGTACAATGAGCAGTTCTTC
TRBJ2-1 . . TRBV4-3 15 CASSQESVRFNEQFF TGCGCCAGCAGCCAAGAAAGTGTCAGGTTCAATGAGCAGTTCTTC
TRBJ1-5 . many TRBV12-5 14 CASGSQGTWGPQHF TGTGCTAGTGGTTCACAGGGAACATGGGGGCCCCAGCATTTT
TRBJ2-1 . many TRBV28 14 CASSHQLGGGEQFF TGTGCCAGCAGTCATCAACTAGGGGGAGGTGAGCAGTTCTTC
TRBJ1-4 . many TRBV5-1 14 CASSLDGGIEKLFF TGCGCCAGCAGCTTGGACGGGGGGATTGAAAAACTGTTTTTT
TRBJ2-2 . many TRBV5-4 12 CASSWRAGELFF TGTGCCAGCAGCTGGAGGGCCGGGGAGCTGTTTTTT
TRBJ2-3 TRBD1 many TRBV24-1 15 CATSGGQGATDTQYF TGTGCCACCAGTGGCGGACAGGGGGCCACAGATACGCAGTATTTT
TRBJ2-7 . many TRBV21-1 20 CASSKELNPLNCQVPYEQYF TGTGCCAGCAGCAAAGAGCTAAACCCCCTCAACTGTCAAGTACCTTACGAGCAGTACTTC
TRBJ1-2 . many TRBV6-5 13 CASSRGTEDGYTF TGTGCCAGCAGTCGGGGTACGGAGGATGGCTACACCTTC
TRBJ2-5 TRBD2 many TRBV2 15 CASSLLAGREETQYF TGTGCCAGCAGCTTACTAGCGGGGAGGGAAGAGACCCAGTACTTC
TRBJ2-7 . . TRBV5-6 12 CASAMGSYEQYF TGTGCCAGCGCCATGGGTTCCTACGAGCAGTACTTC
TRBJ2-2 TRBD1 many TRBV7-9 16 CASSLDDRAIPRELFF TGTGCCAGCAGCTTAGATGACAGGGCGATACCCCGGGAGCTGTTTTTT
TRBJ2-1 TRBD2 few TRBV7-2 15 CASSRPGGPGNEQFF TGTGCCAGCAGCCGCCCGGGGGGGCCTGGCAATGAGCAGTTCTTC
TRBJ2-3 . . TRBV18 12 CASSPATDTQYF TGTGCCAGCTCGCCGGCTACAGATACGCAGTATTTT
TRBJ2-1 TRBD1 many TRBV4-2 16 CASSQVSGTEFDEQFF TGTGCCAGCAGCCAAGTCTCCGGGACAGAGTTCGATGAGCAGTTCTTC
TRBJ2-1 TRBD1 . TRBV5-1 14 CASSFRDSYNEQFF TGCGCCAGCAGCTTCCGGGACAGTTACAATGAGCAGTTCTTC
TRBJ1-1 . many TRBV6-1 13 CASSGTVNTEAFF TGTGCCAGCAGCGGGACGGTGAACACTGAAGCTTTCTTT
TRBJ2-6 . few TRBV20-1 13 CSVAPGGANVLTF TGCAGTGTTGCGCCGGGAGGGGCCAACGTCCTGACTTTC
TRBJ2-2 TRBD2 many TRBV7-3 13 CASSRLAYGELFF TGTGCCAGCAGCCGACTAGCATACGGGGAGCTGTTTTTT
TRBJ1-4 . many TRBV20-1 14 CSARDLRLNEKLFF TGCAGTGCTAGAGATCTCAGGCTCAATGAAAAACTGTTTTTT
TRBJ1-4 . many TRBV20-1 14 CSARRGAGNEKLFF TGCAGTGCTAGGCGTGGGGCTGGGAATGAAAAACTGTTTTTT
TRBJ2-5 . many TRBV6-2/TRBV6-3 14 CASRATFAQETQYF TGTGCCAGCAGGGCAACCTTCGCACAAGAGACCCAGTACTTC
TRBJ2-2 . once TRBV6-1 13 CASGAYGTGELFF TGTGCCAGCGGGGCTTACGGGACCGGGGAGCTGTTTTTT
TRBJ1-1 . many TRBV3-1 13 CASSYSKNTEAFF TGTGCCAGCAGCTACTCGAAAAACACTGAAGCTTTCTTT
TRBJ2-3 TRBD2 many TRBV5-1 15 CASSLAGQSTDTQYF TGCGCCAGCAGCCTAGCGGGGCAATCCACAGATACGCAGTATTTT
TRBJ2-2 TRBD2 many TRBV20-1 14 CSASGRANTGELFF TGCAGTGCTAGTGGGAGGGCGAACACCGGGGAGCTGTTTTTT
TRBJ2-7 TRBD1 few TRBV19 13 CASSNRGSYEQYF TGTGCCAGTAGTAACAGGGGATCCTACGAGCAGTACTTC
TRBJ2-7 . . TRBV10-3 9 CAEVLEQYF TGTGCCGAGGTTCTGGAGCAGTACTTC
TRBJ1-5 TRBD1 . TRBV5-1 14 CASSQTGGNQPQHF TGCGCCAGCAGTCAGACAGGGGGCAATCAGCCCCAGCATTTT
TRBJ2-1 . few TRBV6-1 14 CASSETSFYNEQFF TGTGCCAGCAGCGAGACTAGTTTCTACAATGAGCAGTTCTTC
TRBJ2-7 . . TRBV5-1 13 CASSFPDSYEQYF TGCGCCAGCAGCTTCCCGGACTCCTACGAGCAGTACTTC
TRBJ2-5 . many TRBV7-2 17 CASSLALHGGAQETQYF TGTGCCAGCAGCTTAGCCCTACACGGCGGGGCCCAAGAGACCCAGTACTTC
TRBJ2-7 TRBD2 many TRBV28 16 CASSPDSGGTPYEQYF TGTGCCAGCAGTCCCGATAGCGGGGGAACTCCCTACGAGCAGTACTTC
TRBJ2-7 . . TRBV20-1 14 CSAKQGSGAYEQYF TGCAGTGCTAAACAGGGTAGCGGTGCCTACGAGCAGTACTTC
TRBJ1-4 . few TRBV20-1 11 CSPGLGEKLFF TGCAGTCCAGGGCTTGGGGAAAAACTGTTTTTT
TRBJ2-1 . few TRBV15 11 CATSRGFEQFF TGTGCCACCAGCAGAGGGTTTGAGCAGTTCTTC
TRBJ2-1 . . TRBV6-5 15 CASSLGKGGGVGQFF TGTGCCAGCAGTCTGGGGAAGGGGGGAGGTGTCGGGCAGTTCTTC
TRBJ2-4 TRBD2 many TRBV4-1 19 CASSPLTSGDPLAKNIQYF TGCGCCAGCAGCCCACTGACTAGCGGGGACCCTTTAGCCAAAAACATTCAGTACTTC
TRBJ1-1 . many TRBV28 14 CASSSTPAGTEAFF TGTGCCAGCAGTTCTACCCCGGCAGGCACTGAAGCTTTCTTT
TRBJ2-1 . few TRBV7-9 15 CATKPTKTAYNEQFF TGTGCCACCAAACCCACTAAGACAGCCTACAATGAGCAGTTCTTC
TRBJ2-7 . few TRBV20-1 15 CSARATGHSYYEQYF TGCAGTGCTAGAGCGACGGGGCACTCTTACTACGAGCAGTACTTC
TRBJ2-1 TRBD2 many TRBV5-1 15 CASSDVAGSYNEQFF TGCGCCAGCAGCGACGTAGCGGGTTCCTACAATGAGCAGTTCTTC